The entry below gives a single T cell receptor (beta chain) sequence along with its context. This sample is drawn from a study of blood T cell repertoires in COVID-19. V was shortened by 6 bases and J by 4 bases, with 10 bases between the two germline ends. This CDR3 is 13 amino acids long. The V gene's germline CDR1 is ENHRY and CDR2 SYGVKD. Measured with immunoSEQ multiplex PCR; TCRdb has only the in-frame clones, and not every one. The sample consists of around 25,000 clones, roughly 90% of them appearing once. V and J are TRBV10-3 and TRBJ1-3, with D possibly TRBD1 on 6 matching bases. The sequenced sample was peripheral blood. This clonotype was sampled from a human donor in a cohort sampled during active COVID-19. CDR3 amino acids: CAIRGQRGNTIYF. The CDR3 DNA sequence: TGTGCCATCAGAGGACAGAGAGGAAACACCATATATTTT.